This T cell receptor beta chain was captured by sequencing in a study of T cell responses to AZD1222 COVID-19 vaccine. The method was immunoSEQ multiplex PCR; TCRdb's version includes in-frame clones alone and lacks a portion of them. The sample holds over 95,000 clones, 80% to 95% seen once. Study-level findings and limits: A mostly white British donor set with more females was recruited, and clonal diversity was possibly underestimated. Baseline seropositivity characterized only six AZD1222 recipients. In all cases, repertoires were sampled only after the peak T cell response. The breadth and depth of Spike-specific TCRs increased once two AZD1222 doses had been given.

In regard to this clone: What it binds is unknown.

The germline V gene encodes CDR1 GTSNPN and CDR2 SVGIG (reference sequence). CDR3 size: 15 residues. Germline trimming cut 0 bases from V and 5 bases from J; bases unmatched to any gene: 7. This specimen consisted of peripheral blood, obtained on day 0 of AZD1222 vaccination. V usage is TRBV30 and J usage is TRBJ2-1, with 7 bases that match TRBD2. This receptor was identified in an adult in good health. Written as DNA, the CDR3 is TGTGCCTGGAGTGTTAGGAGCGGGGAAAACAATGAGCAGTTCTTC. Encoded protein: CAWSVRSGENNEQFF.